Below are 26 T cell receptor beta chains sequenced from a single sample in a study of blood T cell repertoires in COVID-19. Data came from immunoSEQ multiplex PCR; TCRdb stores just in-frame clones and leaves some out. The sample has about 200,000 clones; roughly 84% are singletons. Sequencing was carried out using peripheral blood. Receptors originate from a woman older than 75 with acute or convalescent COVID-19.

Only a few counts were recorded for this clone. This rearrangement joins TRBV28 to TRBJ2-7; D is perhaps TRBD1 (5 bases). This CDR3 has 12 residues. Trimming took off 8 bases at V and 2 bases at J, with 10 bases between the two ends. Germline V gene data show CDR1 as MDHEN and CDR2 as SYDVKM. The CDR3, as DNA: TGTGCCAGCGGGCAGGGCCCCTACGAGCAGTACTTC. This sequence encodes CASGQGPYEQYF.

This chain joins TRBV5-1 and TRBJ2-7; D uncertain. The CDR3 length is 11 residues. Trimming stripped 2 bases from V and 4 bases from J, with 4 bases between. CDR1 and CDR2 from the germline V gene are SGHRS and YFSETQ. CDR3 nucleotides: TGCGCCAGCAGCTTCATGTACGAGCAGTACTTC. Its translation is CASSFMYEQYF.

This clone was observed a handful of times. The chain links TRBV11-3 to TRBJ2-1, with 7 bases that match TRBD2. The V segment lost 3 bases and the J segment 7 bases; nucleotides outside the gene matches: 3. The CDR3 consists of 13 residues. Germline V gene lookup returns CDR1 SGHNT and CDR2 YENEEA. CDR3 DNA: TGTGCCAGCAGCTTGACTAGCAAAAATGAGCAGTTCTTC. It yields the protein CASSLTSKNEQFF.

The chain is built from TRBV5-1 and TRBJ2-7; 8 bases are a match to TRBD1. The germline V gene encodes CDR1 SGHRS and CDR2 YFSETQ. V lost 4 bases to trimming and J lost 0 bases; unmatched junction nucleotides: 6. The CDR3 consists of 15 residues. The CDR3 DNA sequence: TGCGCCAGCAGCGCTCGGACAGGGCCCTCCTACGAGCAGTACTTC. This codes for CASSARTGPSYEQYF.

Here the CDR3 DNA reads TGTGCCAGCAGCCCCCACGGGGGGGGGCAGTACTTC. Residues: CASSPHGGGQYF. The chain recombines TRBV11-1 with TRBJ2-7, with 8 positions matching TRBD2. Per germline, CDR1 SGHAT and CDR2 FQDESV (reference sequence). This CDR3 contains 12 residues. The junction had 6 bases not matched to a gene; V was cut back by 5 bases and J by 9 bases.

The V gene is TRBV3-1 (or the pseudogene TRBV3-2), the J gene TRBJ2-3; 10 bases agree with TRBD2. The germline V gene encodes CDR1 LGHDT and CDR2 YNNKEL (reference sequence). The CDR3 length is 18 residues. The ends lost 0 bases at V and 6 bases at J; junction bases unmatched: 12. The CDR3 DNA is TGTGCCAGCAGCCAAGAACCCCTAGCGGGAGTGGGGGGGGATACGCAGTATTTT. It is translated as CASSQEPLAGVGGDTQYF.

The chain recombines TRBV19 with TRBJ2-1; TRBD2 agrees at 8 bases. The CDR3 has 14 amino acids. Trimming cost V 4 bases and J 5 bases; bases outside gene matches: 4. Germline values: CDR1 LNHDA, CDR2 SQIVND (reference sequence). The CDR3 spells CASSSGRTDNEQFF. CDR3 nucleotides: TGTGCCAGTAGTAGCGGGAGGACTGACAATGAGCAGTTCTTC.

This chain links TRBV28 with TRBJ2-5, with TRBD2 matching 7 bases. The CDR3 loop spans 18 amino acids. V lost 4 bases, J lost 5 bases, and 19 bases stayed unmatched. Germline V lookup: CDR1 MDHEN, CDR2 SYDVKM. The CDR3 nucleotides read TGTGCCAGCAGTTCATATCGAACTAGTCGGGAGGTCGAGGAGACCCAGTACTTC. Its translation is CASSSYRTSREVEETQYF.

The V and J genes are TRBV11-2 and TRBJ1-1; D call uncertain. Germline-derived CDR1 and CDR2 are SGHAT and FQNNGV. The V end was cut by 1 base, the J end by 10 bases, with 7 bases between. The CDR3 runs to 11 residues. CDR3 loop: CASSLGGLAFF. CDR3 DNA sequence: TGTGCCAGCAGCTTAGGAGGGTTAGCTTTCTTT. Full variable domain (outside the CDR3, taken from reference TRBV11-2 and TRBJ1-1): EAGVAQSPRYKIIEKRQSVAFWCNPISGHATLYWYQQILGQGPKLLIQFQNNGVVDDSQLPKDRFSAERLKGVDSTLKIQPAKLEDSAVYLCASSLGGLAFFGQGTRLTVV.

The V and J genes are TRBV5-1 and TRBJ2-2; TRBD1 is a possible D gene (6 bases). The length of the CDR3 is 16 residues. CDR1 SGHRS and CDR2 YFSETQ come from the germline V gene. The V and J ends lost 1 base and 2 bases respectively, with 12 bases between them. The CDR3 nucleotides are TGCGCCAGCAGCTTGCCCCCGGGACATAACACCGGGGAGCTGTTTTTT. Translating gives CASSLPPGHNTGELFF.

V and J are TRBV18 and TRBJ1-1; D is possibly TRBD1 (6 bases). Germline CDR1 and CDR2: KGHSH and LQKENI. Trimming pared 5 bases from V and 4 bases from J, leaving 14 bases between. The CDR3 consists of 14 residues. CDR3 sequence (DNA): TGTGCCAGCTCAGCGGACAGCTCGGGCACTGAAGCTTTCTTT. Translated, it gives CASSADSSGTEAFF.

This clone was recorded once. This sequence joins TRBV6-2 or TRBV6-3 and TRBJ2-5; maybe TRBD1 (5 bases). Per germline, CDR1 MNHEY and CDR2 SVGEGT. Trimming pared 2 bases from V and 4 bases from J, leaving 11 bases between. The CDR3 contains 14 residues. CDR3 DNA sequence: TGTGCCAGCAGTTACACGACAGTATCAGAGACCCAGTACTTC. This sequence encodes CASSYTTVSETQYF.

The chain combines TRBV7-6 with TRBJ2-7; tentatively, D is TRBD2 (5 bases). Trimming took off 5 bases at V and 2 bases at J, with 19 bases between the two ends. Germline assignment: CDR1 SGHVS and CDR2 FNYEAQ. This CDR3 region has 16 residues. In nucleotides, the CDR3 is TGTGCCAGCAGCCTCCAGTCGAGGGCTGTGACCTACGAGCAGTACTTC. Its translation: CASSLQSRAVTYEQYF. Together with reference TRBV7-6 and TRBJ2-7, the CDR3 gives the full variable domain: GAGVSQSPRYKVTKRGQDVALRCDPISGHVSLYWYRQALGQGPEFLTYFNYEAQQDKSGLPNDRFSAERPEGSISTLTIQRTEQRDSAMYRCASSLQSRAVTYEQYFGPGTRLTVT.

The chain is built from TRBV2 and TRBJ2-3, with 8 nucleotides matching TRBD2. The germline V gene encodes CDR1 SNHLY and CDR2 FYNNEI. V shed 6 bases, J shed 1 base, and the junction held 9 bases outside the gene matches. The CDR3 covers 16 residues. The CDR3 reads CASRTQRELGTDTQYF. As DNA, the CDR3 is TGTGCCAGCAGAACCCAGCGGGAGTTGGGCACAGATACGCAGTATTTT.

The J gene is TRBJ1-1, the V gene TRBV7-9, with D possibly matching TRBD1 (5 bases). Germline CDR1 SEHNR, CDR2 FQNEAQ (reference sequence). The CDR3 is 17 amino acids. The ends were cut back, 3 bases at V and 2 bases at J, with 19 bases in the middle. CDR3 loop: CASSLARDSRDNTEAFF. The CDR3 bases are TGTGCCAGCAGCTTGGCCCGGGACTCCCGTGACAACACTGAAGCTTTCTTT.

The chain carries TRBV3-1 (or the pseudogene TRBV3-2) and TRBJ1-2; TRBD1 is a possible D gene (5 bases). The V end was cut by 4 bases, the J end by 5 bases, with 14 bases between. Germline values: CDR1 LGHDT, CDR2 YNNKEL (reference sequence). This CDR3 has 14 residues. The CDR3 DNA reads as TGTGCCAGCAGCCTGCAGGGTCAGATGTATGGCTACACCTTC. It specifies CASSLQGQMYGYTF.

This clone was recorded a few times. This chain links TRBV6-4 with TRBJ2-1, with 12 positions matching TRBD2. There are 20 residues in the CDR3. The V and J ends lost 9 bases and 7 bases, in that order; junction bases with no gene match: 25. Germline V lookup: CDR1 MRHNA, CDR2 SNTAGT. In nucleotides, the CDR3 is TGTGCCAGAAAAGGGACGGCTAGCGGGAGGGAGGTAAGGGATATTAATGAGCAGTTCTTC. Protein: CARKGTASGREVRDINEQFF.

The J gene is TRBJ2-4, the V gene TRBV30, with D perhaps TRBD2 (6 bases). V shed 4 bases and J shed 6 bases, with 13 bases lying between them. The germline V gene has CDR1 GTSNPN and CDR2 SVGIG (reference sequence). The CDR3 has 13 amino acids. As DNA, the CDR3 is TGTGCCTGGACCCCCGGGCGGGGAAACATTCAGTACTTC. It is translated as CAWTPGRGNIQYF.

The chain combines TRBV11-2 with TRBJ1-2, with a weak D call TRBD1 (6 bases). CDR1 SGHAT and CDR2 FQNNGV come from the germline V gene. The CDR3 covers 15 residues. Trimming removed 0 bases at V and 4 bases at J, with 12 bases between. CDR3 residues: CASSLDTGMGYGYTF. In nucleotides, the CDR3 is TGTGCCAGCAGCTTAGACACAGGGATGGGCTATGGCTACACCTTC.

This clone was detected only once. The chain uses TRBV2 and TRBJ1-2; a weak D match, TRBD1 (6 bases). CDR3 length: 16 amino acids. Germline V gene lookup returns CDR1 SNHLY and CDR2 FYNNEI. The V gene lost 8 bases and the J gene lost 4 bases, with 23 bases spanning the gap. CDR3 in amino acids: CASELGGGPSLYGYTF. CDR3 bases: TGTGCCAGCGAACTTGGGGGGGGCCCGTCCCTCTATGGCTACACCTTC. The complete variable domain, with remaining parts taken from reference TRBV2 and TRBJ1-2, reads EPEVTQTPSHQVTQMGQEVILRCVPISNHLYFYWYRQILGQKVEFLVSFYNNEISEKSEIFDDQFSVERPDGSNFTLKIRSTKLEDSAMYFCASELGGGPSLYGYTFGSGTRLTVV.

The chain is built from TRBV5-5 and TRBJ1-1; 8 bases align to TRBD1. The ends lost 4 bases at V and 5 bases at J; junction bases unmatched: 4. Looked up from germline, CDR1 is SGHKS and CDR2 is YYEKEE (reference sequence). The CDR3 has 13 residues. The CDR3 bases are TGTGCCAGCAGCGACAGGGGTTGGACTGAAGCTTTCTTT. Amino acids: CASSDRGWTEAFF. Full variable domain (missing parts from reference TRBV5-5 and TRBJ1-1): DAGVTQSPTHLIKTRGQQVTLRCSPISGHKSVSWYQQVLGQGPQFIFQYYEKEERGRGNFPDRFSARQFPNYSSELNVNALLLGDSALYLCASSDRGWTEAFFGQGTRLTVV.

The chain carries TRBV6-5 and TRBJ1-3; perhaps TRBD1 as D (6 bases). The germline CDR1 and CDR2 sequences are MNHEY and SVGAGI. The germline V and J ends were trimmed by 0 bases and 4 bases, with 10 bases remaining between them. The CDR3 extends over 15 amino acids. In nucleotides, the CDR3 is TGTGCCAGCAGTTACTCGCTCAGGGGCGGAAACACCATATATTTT. Translating gives CASSYSLRGGNTIYF.

J is TRBJ1-6 and V is TRBV7-9; possibly TRBD1 for D (6 bases). Germline V gene sequence: CDR1 SEHNR, CDR2 FQNEAQ (reference sequence). Trimming removed 4 bases from V and 3 bases from J, with 7 bases in between. The CDR3 spans 14 residues. CDR3 nucleotide sequence: TGTGCCAGCAGCTCGGACAGCTATAATTCACCCCTCCACTTT. This encodes CASSSDSYNSPLHF.

V and J are TRBV5-1 and TRBJ2-2; 7 bases agree with TRBD2. Trimming removed 2 bases from V and 0 bases from J; junction bases left unmatched: 1. The germline V gene has CDR1 SGHRS and CDR2 YFSETQ. The CDR3 sequence is 15 residues long. The CDR3 sequence: CASSFSGSNTGELFF. For the CDR3, the DNA is TGCGCCAGCAGCTTTAGCGGGTCGAACACCGGGGAGCTGTTTTTT.

This clone was seen a handful of times. The V and J genes are TRBV27 and TRBJ2-3; D is undetermined. The CDR3 extends over 14 amino acids. Between the trimmed V and J ends, which lost 3 bases and 5 bases, there was a span of 12 bases. CDR1 is MNHEY and CDR2 is SMNVEV in the germline V gene (reference sequence). The CDR3 loop reads CASSLSRAGDTQYF. The CDR3 nucleotides read TGTGCCAGCAGTTTGTCGAGAGCCGGAGATACGCAGTATTTT.

This chain uses TRBV7-9 with TRBJ1-2, with D possibly TRBD1 on 6 matching bases. CDR1 and CDR2 (germline): SEHNR, FQNEAQ (reference sequence). This CDR3 contains 16 residues. V dropped 5 bases and J dropped 2 bases, with 18 bases sitting between them. The CDR3 here is CASSLPKRGANYGYTF. As DNA, the CDR3 is TGTGCCAGCAGCCTTCCCAAACGGGGGGCAAACTATGGCTACACCTTC.